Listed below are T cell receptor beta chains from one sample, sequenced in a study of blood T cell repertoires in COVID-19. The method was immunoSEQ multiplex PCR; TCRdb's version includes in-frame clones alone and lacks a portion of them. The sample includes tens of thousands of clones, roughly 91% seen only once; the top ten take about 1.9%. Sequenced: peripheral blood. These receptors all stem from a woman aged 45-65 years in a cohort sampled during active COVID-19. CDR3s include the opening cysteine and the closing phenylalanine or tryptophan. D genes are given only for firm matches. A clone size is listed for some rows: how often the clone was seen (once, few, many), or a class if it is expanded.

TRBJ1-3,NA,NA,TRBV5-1,TGCGCCAGCAGCCCGGAGGGTTCTGGAAACACCATATATTTT,CASSPEGSGNTIYF
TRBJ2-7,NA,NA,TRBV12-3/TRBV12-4,TGTGCCAGCAGTGGCAGTCTTCTCGAGCAGTACTTC,CASSGSLLEQYF
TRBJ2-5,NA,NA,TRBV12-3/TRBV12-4,TGTGCCAGCAGTTTCCGGGGGCAAGAGACCCAGTACTTC,CASSFRGQETQYF
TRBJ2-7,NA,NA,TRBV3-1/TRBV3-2,TGTGCCAGCAAGGTGGGGACTAGGACAGGCGAGCAGTACTTC,CASKVGTRTGEQYF
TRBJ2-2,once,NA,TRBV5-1,TGCGCCAGCAGCGGAACAGGTTCCGACACCGGGGAGCTGTTTTTT,CASSGTGSDTGELFF
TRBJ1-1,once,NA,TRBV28,TGTGCCAGCAGCACTCTACAGCCCACTGAAGCTTTCTTT,CASSTLQPTEAFF
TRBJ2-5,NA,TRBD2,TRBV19,TGTGCCAGTAGTTTAACTAGCGGAAAAGAGACCCAGTACTTC,CASSLTSGKETQYF
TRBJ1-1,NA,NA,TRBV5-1,TGCGCCAGCAGCTTGGTACCACAGGGCGTAACGACTGAAGCTTTCTTT,CASSLVPQGVTTEAFF
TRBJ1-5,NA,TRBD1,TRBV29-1,TGCAGCGTTGCAGAGTCGGCAGGGGGACGTCAGCCCCAGCATTTT,CSVAESAGGRQPQHF
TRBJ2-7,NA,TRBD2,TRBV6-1,TGTGCCAGCAGTGAAGCTAGCGGGAGCTCCTACGAGCAGTACTTC,CASSEASGSSYEQYF
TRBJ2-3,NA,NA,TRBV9,TGTGCCAGCGGGGAAACCGGGGGTACGCAGTATTTT,CASGETGGTQYF
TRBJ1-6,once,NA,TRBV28,TGTGCCAGATGGGGAGGGGAAGGTAATTCACCCCTCCACTTT,CARWGGEGNSPLHF
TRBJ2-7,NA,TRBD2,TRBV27,TGTGCCAGCAGTTTGCGCCAGACTAGCGGGATTTTAAAGCAGTACTTC,CASSLRQTSGILKQYF
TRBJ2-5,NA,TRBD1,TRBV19,TGTGCCAGTAGTTCGACGACAGGGTTGCCGGAGACCCAGTACTTC,CASSSTTGLPETQYF
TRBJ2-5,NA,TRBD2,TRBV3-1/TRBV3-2,TGTGCCAGCAGCCAAGGGGGCGGGAGAAAGACCCAGTACTTC,CASSQGGGRKTQYF